One and the same sample provided the 22 T cell receptor beta chains below, sequenced in a study of cytomegalovirus exposure and HLA in healthy donors. Amplification used 60 Vbeta primers and 13 Jbeta primers. The table came from immunoSEQ multiplex PCR; TCRdb's copy has only in-frame clones and leaves some out. Found here are hundreds of thousands of clones, approximately 88% of them singletons; the top ten hold 0.71%. The source material was PBMCs. The source is a boy aged 2-15 years in good health and CMV-seronegative.

The table lists this clone with a few counts. The chain joins TRBV6-1 to TRBJ1-2; perhaps TRBD1 as D (5 bases). Trimming pared 3 bases from V and 8 bases from J, leaving 19 bases between. The CDR3 totals 15 residues. CDR1 and CDR2 from the germline V gene are MNHNS and SASEGT. CDR3 coding DNA: TGTGCCAGCAGTGACGCGTGGGGGGTATCCCGCGGCTACACCTTC. Protein product: CASSDAWGVSRGYTF.

This chain uses TRBV7-9 with TRBJ1-3; no firm D call. The CDR3 length is 12 residues. Germline CDR1 and CDR2: SEHNR and FQNEAQ (reference sequence). Between the trimmed V and J ends, which lost 5 bases and 10 bases, there was a span of 12 bases. The CDR3 loop reads CASSPPITTIYF. CDR3 nucleotides: TGTGCCAGCAGCCCACCAATTACTACCATATATTTT.

This chain joins TRBV7-9 and TRBJ2-7; a weak D match, TRBD2 (6 bases). CDR3 length: 13 residues. V gave up 4 bases and J gave up 4 bases, with 11 bases separating them. Germline CDR1 reads SEHNR; CDR2 reads FQNEAQ (reference sequence). CDR3 sequence (DNA): TGTGCCAGCAGCTCCGGAGGGGAGTACGAGCAGTACTTC. Translated: CASSSGGEYEQYF.

The rearrangement joins TRBV9 to TRBJ2-5; TRBD2 matches 7 bases. The end of the DNA is better explained by TRBJ2-7, so the J call may be wrong. The CDR3 runs to 14 residues. In germline, CDR1 is SGDLS, CDR2 YYNGEE. CDR3 DNA sequence: TGTGCCAGCAGCCCGACTAGCTTAAACTACGAGCAGTACTTC. Residues: CASSPTSLNYEQYF.

This clone showed up just once. The J gene is TRBJ2-3, the V gene TRBV7-2; TRBD2 aligns across 16 bases. Trimming removed 4 bases from V and 2 bases from J; junction bases left unmatched: 6. CDR1 and CDR2 (germline): SGHTA, FQGNSA. CDR3 size: 18 residues. The CDR3 loop reads CASSSGLAGGADTDTQYF. The CDR3 DNA is TGTGCCAGCAGCTCGGGACTAGCGGGGGGGGCAGACACAGATACGCAGTATTTT.

The J gene is TRBJ2-3, the V gene TRBV30; no clear D. Trimming removed 1 base at V and 0 bases at J, with 8 bases between. The CDR3 contains 14 residues. Germline values: CDR1 GTSNPN, CDR2 SVGIG (reference sequence). CDR3 sequence (DNA): TGTGCCTGGAGTGACGGTTCTAGCACAGATACGCAGTATTTT. Its translation: CAWSDGSSTDTQYF.

This chain joins TRBV5-1 and TRBJ2-5, with TRBD2 identical over 13 bases. The CDR3 runs 18 residues. Per the germline V gene, CDR1 is SGHRS and CDR2 is YFSETQ. Unmatched junction bases numbered 10, after V lost 1 base and J lost 4 bases. The CDR3 protein is CASSLTSGRVRGPETQYF. The CDR3 nucleotides are TGCGCCAGCAGCTTGACTAGCGGGAGGGTCCGTGGCCCAGAGACCCAGTACTTC.

This chain uses TRBV6-5 with TRBJ2-7; 10 bases map to TRBD2. V shed 5 bases, J shed 5 bases, and the junction held 9 bases outside the gene matches. The CDR3 runs to 15 residues. CDR1 is MNHEY, CDR2 SVGAGI, per germline. This CDR3 reads CASSHEGTSVNEQYF. CDR3 in DNA: TGTGCCAGCAGTCATGAGGGGACTAGCGTAAACGAGCAGTACTTC.

This chain links TRBV7-9 with TRBJ2-1; D is perhaps TRBD1 (5 bases). The CDR3 has 15 residues. V was cut by 1 base and J by 7 bases, with 14 bases left in between. Germline loops: CDR1 SEHNR, CDR2 FQNEAQ (reference sequence). The CDR3 nucleotides read TGTGCCAGCAGCTTAGGGGCAGGGCTGACAAATGAGCAGTTCTTC. Its protein is CASSLGAGLTNEQFF.

V is TRBV7-3 and J is TRBJ2-3, with 7 bases fitting TRBD2. V lost 3 bases to trimming and J lost 2 bases; unmatched junction nucleotides: 8. This CDR3 has 16 residues. Germline loops: CDR1 SGHTA, CDR2 FQGTGA. The CDR3 is CASSLGGLADTDTQYF. CDR3 coding DNA: TGTGCCAGCAGCTTGGGAGGGCTAGCGGACACAGATACGCAGTATTTT.

The chain uses TRBV5-6 and TRBJ2-1, with 8 bases identical to TRBD2. Unmatched junction bases numbered 10, after V lost 4 bases and J lost 7 bases. The germline CDR1 and CDR2 sequences are SGHDT and YYEEEE. CDR3 length: 15 residues. CDR3 DNA: TGTGCCAGCAGCCCCTCCCAGCGGGAGCGGAATGAGCAGTTCTTC. Amino acids: CASSPSQRERNEQFF.

V gene TRBV30 combines with J gene TRBJ1-6, with D possibly matching TRBD1 (5 bases). The CDR3 covers 16 residues. Trimming stripped 0 bases from V and 0 bases from J, with 9 bases between. The germline V gene encodes CDR1 GTSNPN and CDR2 SVGIG (reference sequence). The CDR3 DNA follows: TGTGCCTGGAGTGTACCGGGGGGCTCCTATAATTCACCCCTCCACTTT. Translated, it gives CAWSVPGGSYNSPLHF.

The V gene is TRBV30, the J gene TRBJ2-1, with D tentatively TRBD2 (6 bases). Germline lookup yields CDR1 GTSNPN and CDR2 SVGIG (reference sequence). CDR3 length: 17 residues. V shed 2 bases and J shed 8 bases, with 25 bases lying between them. For the CDR3, the DNA is TGTGCCTGGAGTCCTACCCCCTTAGCGCCCCGGGAGTATGAGCAGTTCTTC. It yields the protein CAWSPTPLAPREYEQFF.

The chain is built from TRBV6-6 and TRBJ1-2; 7 bases are a match to TRBD1. Trimming at V came to 10 bases and at J to 4 bases, leaving 6 bases not matched to a gene. Germline CDR1 MNHNY, CDR2 SVGAGI (reference sequence). The CDR3 sequence is 12 residues long. The CDR3, as DNA: TGTGCCACCCAAACAGGGGCCTATGGCTACACCTTC. Its protein product is CATQTGAYGYTF.

The V gene is TRBV5-6, the J gene TRBJ1-2, with 10 bases matching TRBD1. Germline CDR1 and CDR2: SGHDT and YYEEEE. With 0 bases clipped from V and 6 bases from J, the junction kept 5 bases outside the gene matches. CDR3 length: 15 residues. CDR3 sequence reads: CASSLASGQGNGYTF. CDR3 coding DNA: TGTGCCAGCAGCTTGGCCTCGGGACAGGGGAATGGCTACACCTTC.

This clone was detected a few times. The chain uses TRBV6-1 and TRBJ1-2, with 11 bases lining up with TRBD1. Germline loops: CDR1 MNHNS, CDR2 SASEGT. V dropped 2 bases and J dropped 5; count of bases not matched to a gene: 7. This CDR3 comprises 16 residues. CDR3 amino acids: CASSERSDRGRYGYTF. CDR3 nucleotides: TGTGCCAGCAGTGAAAGGTCGGACAGGGGGCGTTATGGCTACACCTTC.

This clone was detected a few times. The chain carries TRBV6-1 and TRBJ1-2, with unresolved D. This CDR3 is 15 amino acids long. Trimming removed 1 base at V and 1 base at J, with 10 bases between. Looked up from germline, CDR1 is MNHNS and CDR2 is SASEGT. Written as DNA, the CDR3 is TGTGCCAGCAGTGAAGACAGACAACTTAACTATGGCTACACCTTC. This codes for CASSEDRQLNYGYTF.

The chain is built from TRBV21-1 and TRBJ2-7; the table's D call TRBD1 went unverified against the DNA. TRBV21-1 is a listed pseudogene. The CDR3 extends over 13 amino acids. CDR3 nucleotide sequence: TGTGCCAGCAGCAGACCACAGGGCCACGAGCAGTACTTC. This gives the protein CASSRPQGHEQYF.

The chain employs TRBV4-1 and TRBJ2-1, with a possible D match to TRBD1 (5 bases). Germline V CDR1 and CDR2: MGHRA, YSYEKL. CDR3 size: 16 residues. V shed 9 bases and J shed 1 base, with 19 bases lying between them. CDR3 residues: CASKSLGRNSYNEQFF. The CDR3 DNA reads as TGCGCCAGTAAGAGTTTGGGGCGCAATTCCTACAATGAGCAGTTCTTC.

As concerns this clone: At one boundary the junction diverges from the germline segment, which might be a read error. This rearrangement joins TRBV13 to TRBJ2-1, with 8 bases that match TRBD2. This CDR3 has 15 residues. CDR1 is PRHDT, CDR2 FYEKMQ, per germline (reference sequence). In nucleotides, the CDR3 is TGTGCCAGCAGCCTCCCCACTAGCGGCTACAATGAGCAGCTCTTC. Translating it yields CASSLPTSGYNEQLF.

V and J are TRBV5-3 and TRBJ2-3; D gene unclear. TRBV5-3 is labeled an ORF, and its function is uncertain. CDR3 size: 14 residues. V dropped 1 base and J dropped 4 bases, with 10 bases sitting between them. CDR3 region: CARSLTPTSDTQYF. The CDR3, as DNA: TGTGCCAGAAGCTTGACGCCTACTTCAGATACGCAGTATTTT.

V is TRBV11-2 and J is TRBJ1-5; 9 positions match TRBD1. Germline loops: CDR1 SGHAT, CDR2 FQNNGV. V was clipped by 1 base and J by 2 bases; unmatched bases: 0. The CDR3 is made up of 15 amino acids. CDR3 bases: TGTGCCAGCAGCTTAGGGACAGGGGGCAATCAGCCCCAGCATTTT. Its protein is CASSLGTGGNQPQHF.